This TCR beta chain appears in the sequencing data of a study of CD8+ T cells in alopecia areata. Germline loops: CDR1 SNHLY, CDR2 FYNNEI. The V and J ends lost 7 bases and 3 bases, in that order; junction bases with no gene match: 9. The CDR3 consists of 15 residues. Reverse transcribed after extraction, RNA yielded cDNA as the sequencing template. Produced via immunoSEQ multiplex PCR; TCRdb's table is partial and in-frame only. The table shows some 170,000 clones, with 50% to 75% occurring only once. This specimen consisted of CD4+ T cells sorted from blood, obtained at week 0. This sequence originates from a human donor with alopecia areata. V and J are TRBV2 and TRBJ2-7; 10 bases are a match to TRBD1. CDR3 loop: CASILGQGDLYEQYF. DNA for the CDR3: TGTGCCAGCATACTAGGACAGGGGGATCTCTACGAGCAGTACTTC.